The rows below give T cell receptor beta chains drawn from one sample of a study of metastatic and nonmetastatic thyroid tumors. MiXCR was used by TCRdb to re-call the PCR reads. The sample lists 15,000 to 20,000 clones; about 19% were seen once. Sequencing input: tumor tissue. The source is a female donor with papillary thyroid cancer or a benign thyroid nodule (not recorded which). Some clones in this sample may be carry-over from other donors' samples. Each CDR3 is given with its conserved first and last residue. Fields, in order: V gene, J gene, clone size, D gene, CDR3 DNA, CDR3 protein. The D gene is left open where the match is weak. Expanded clones are given a class, and other clones once, few, many or no size at all.

V gene: TRBV30; J gene: TRBJ2-1; clone size: NA; D gene: NA; CDR3 DNA: TGTGCCTGGAGTTTGAACAATGAGCAGTTCTTC; CDR3 protein: CAWSLNNEQFF
V gene: TRBV7-3; J gene: TRBJ2-1; clone size: NA; D gene: TRBD2; CDR3 DNA: TGTGCCAGCAGCTTAACCGTAGCGGGAGTGGCCGATGAGCAGTTCTTC; CDR3 protein: CASSLTVAGVADEQFF
V gene: TRBV4-2; J gene: TRBJ2-2; clone size: NA; D gene: NA; CDR3 DNA: TGTGCCAGCAGCCAAGCAGCGCGAGGTCACGGGGAGCTGTTTTTT; CDR3 protein: CASSQAARGHGELFF
V gene: TRBV5-4; J gene: TRBJ2-1; clone size: NA; D gene: NA; CDR3 DNA: TGTGCCAGTAGCTCATTCCATGACATCCGAGATCTGGATGAGCAGTTCTTC; CDR3 protein: CASSSFHDIRDLDEQFF
V gene: TRBV6-1; J gene: TRBJ2-1; clone size: NA; D gene: TRBD2; CDR3 DNA: TGTGCCAGCAGTAACGGGGGACTAGCGGCCCTGTTCTTC; CDR3 protein: CASSNGGLAALFF
V gene: TRBV18; J gene: TRBJ2-7; clone size: many; D gene: TRBD1; CDR3 DNA: TGTGCCAGCTCTCCCGGGACAGCCACCTACGAGCAGTACTTC; CDR3 protein: CASSPGTATYEQYF
V gene: TRBV3-1; J gene: TRBJ1-4; clone size: NA; D gene: NA; CDR3 DNA: TGTGCCAGCAGCCAAGCGTCCGGACTTGATGAAAAACTGTTTTTT; CDR3 protein: CASSQASGLDEKLFF
V gene: TRBV20-1; J gene: TRBJ2-7; clone size: many; D gene: NA; CDR3 DNA: TGCAGTGCTAGACCGGACACAGGAGGGGTCTACGAGCAGTACTTC; CDR3 protein: CSARPDTGGVYEQYF
V gene: TRBV6-2/TRBV6-3; J gene: TRBJ1-5; clone size: medium-sized; D gene: TRBD1; CDR3 DNA: TGTGCCAGCAGCTCCTACCTTCGACCGGGACAGGGGGAAAACCAGCATTTT; CDR3 protein: CASSSYLRPGQGENQHF
V gene: TRBV6-1; J gene: TRBJ2-7; clone size: few; D gene: NA; CDR3 DNA: TGTGCCAGCAGTAATCCGGGACTTGCAGCCTACGAGCAGTACTTC; CDR3 protein: CASSNPGLAAYEQYF
V gene: TRBV20-1; J gene: TRBJ1-1; clone size: NA; D gene: NA; CDR3 DNA: TGCAGTGTGCAGACTAACACTGAAGCTTTCTTT; CDR3 protein: CSVQTNTEAFF
V gene: TRBV20-1; J gene: TRBJ2-5; clone size: NA; D gene: TRBD1; CDR3 DNA: TGCAGTGCCCCTCGTCCGGGACAGGCAGAGACCCAGTACTTC; CDR3 protein: CSAPRPGQAETQYF
V gene: TRBV4-1; J gene: TRBJ1-3; clone size: many; D gene: NA; CDR3 DNA: TGCGCCAGCAGCCAGGGGTCTGGAAACACCATATATTTT; CDR3 protein: CASSQGSGNTIYF
V gene: TRBV11-3; J gene: TRBJ2-2; clone size: NA; D gene: NA; CDR3 DNA: TGTGCCAGCAGCTTAGATCCGGGGCTCACCGGGGAGCTGTTTTTT; CDR3 protein: CASSLDPGLTGELFF
V gene: TRBV4-1; J gene: TRBJ1-1; clone size: NA; D gene: NA; CDR3 DNA: TGCGCCAGCAGCCAAGATGGGGGGGGATGGACTGAAGCTTTCTTT; CDR3 protein: CASSQDGGGWTEAFF
V gene: TRBV6-1; J gene: TRBJ2-7; clone size: few; D gene: TRBD2; CDR3 DNA: TGTGCCAGCAGAAAGACTAGCGGTTACTACGAGCAGTACTTC; CDR3 protein: CASRKTSGYYEQYF
V gene: TRBV15; J gene: TRBJ1-2; clone size: large; D gene: NA; CDR3 DNA: TGTGCCACCAGCAGAGAGGGGGGGGCAGCCTATGGCTACACCTTC; CDR3 protein: CATSREGGAAYGYTF
V gene: TRBV20-1; J gene: TRBJ2-3; clone size: many; D gene: NA; CDR3 DNA: TGCAGTGCTAGATTGGATCTCACAGATACGCAGTATTTT; CDR3 protein: CSARLDLTDTQYF
V gene: TRBV28; J gene: TRBJ1-2; clone size: few; D gene: NA; CDR3 DNA: TGTGCCAGCAGAGATACCCCAAACTATGGCTACACCTTC; CDR3 protein: CASRDTPNYGYTF
V gene: TRBV6-5; J gene: TRBJ1-6; clone size: few; D gene: NA; CDR3 DNA: TGTGCCAGCAGTTCCGGGCGGGGAGATTCACCCCTCCACTTT; CDR3 protein: CASSSGRGDSPLHF
V gene: TRBV11-3; J gene: TRBJ2-7; clone size: NA; D gene: TRBD2; CDR3 DNA: TGTGCCAGCAGCCCGGGACTAACCTCCTACGAGCAGTACTTC; CDR3 protein: CASSPGLTSYEQYF
V gene: TRBV20-1; J gene: TRBJ2-7; clone size: NA; D gene: NA; CDR3 DNA: TGCAGTGCCGAGTCCGCCGGGACTGGCGTCTACGAGCAGTACTTC; CDR3 protein: CSAESAGTGVYEQYF
V gene: TRBV7-9; J gene: TRBJ2-7; clone size: NA; D gene: NA; CDR3 DNA: TGTGCCAGCAGCTTACATGACGGATCATACTACGAGCAGTACTTC; CDR3 protein: CASSLHDGSYYEQYF